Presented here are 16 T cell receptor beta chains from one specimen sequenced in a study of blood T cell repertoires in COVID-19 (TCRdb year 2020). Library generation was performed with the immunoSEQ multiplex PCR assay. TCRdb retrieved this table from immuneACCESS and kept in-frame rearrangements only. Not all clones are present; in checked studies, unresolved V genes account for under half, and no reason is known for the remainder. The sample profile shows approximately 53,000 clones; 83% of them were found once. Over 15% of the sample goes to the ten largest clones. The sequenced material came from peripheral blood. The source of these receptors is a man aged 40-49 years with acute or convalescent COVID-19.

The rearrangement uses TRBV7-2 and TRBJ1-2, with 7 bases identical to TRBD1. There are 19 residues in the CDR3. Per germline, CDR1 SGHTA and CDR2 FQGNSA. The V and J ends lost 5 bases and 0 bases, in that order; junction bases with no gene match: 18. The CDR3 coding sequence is TGTGCCAGCAGCACATCTCTGGACAGGCGTTTCCTAGCTAACTATGGCTACACCTTC. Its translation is CASSTSLDRRFLANYGYTF.

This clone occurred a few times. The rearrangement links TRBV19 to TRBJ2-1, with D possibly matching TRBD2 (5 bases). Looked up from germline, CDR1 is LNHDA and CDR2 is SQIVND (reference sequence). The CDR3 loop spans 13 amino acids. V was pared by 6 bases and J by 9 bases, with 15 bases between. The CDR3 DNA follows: TGTGCCAGTAGCTCAACTAGTTTTAGTGAGCAGTTCTTC. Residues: CASSSTSFSEQFF.

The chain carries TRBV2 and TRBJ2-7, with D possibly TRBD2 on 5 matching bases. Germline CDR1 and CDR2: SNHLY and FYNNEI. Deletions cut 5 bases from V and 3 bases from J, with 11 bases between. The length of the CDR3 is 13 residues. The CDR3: CASSFTGNYEQYF. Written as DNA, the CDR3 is TGTGCCAGCAGTTTCACGGGAAACTACGAGCAGTACTTC.

The CDR3 protein is CASSLGGAYNSPLHF. The CDR3 DNA reads TGTGCCAGCAGCTTGGGGGGCGCCTATAATTCACCCCTCCACTTT. The chain links TRBV5-8 to TRBJ1-6; possibly TRBD1 for D (5 bases). This CDR3 is 15 amino acids long. Per germline, CDR1 SGHTS and CDR2 YDEGEE. V lost 0 bases, J lost 2 bases, and 6 bases lay in between.

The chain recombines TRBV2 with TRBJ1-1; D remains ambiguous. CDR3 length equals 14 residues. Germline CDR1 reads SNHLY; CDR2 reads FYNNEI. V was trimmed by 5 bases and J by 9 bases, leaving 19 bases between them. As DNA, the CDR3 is TGTGCCAGCAGTTCAGCGCCTCGGAGCCCTCAAGCTTTCTTT. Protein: CASSSAPRSPQAFF.

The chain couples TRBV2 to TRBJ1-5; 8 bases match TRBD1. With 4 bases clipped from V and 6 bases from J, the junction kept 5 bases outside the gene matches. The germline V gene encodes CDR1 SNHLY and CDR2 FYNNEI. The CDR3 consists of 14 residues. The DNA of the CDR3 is TGTGCCAGCAGTGCCACAGGGGGAGGTCAGCCCCAGCATTTT. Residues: CASSATGGGQPQHF.

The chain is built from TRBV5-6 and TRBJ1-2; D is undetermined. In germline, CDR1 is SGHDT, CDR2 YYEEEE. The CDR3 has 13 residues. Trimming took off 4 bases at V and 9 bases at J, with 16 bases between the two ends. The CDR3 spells CASSPRRSQRYTF. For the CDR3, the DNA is TGTGCCAGCAGCCCAAGGCGGTCTCAGCGCTACACCTTC.

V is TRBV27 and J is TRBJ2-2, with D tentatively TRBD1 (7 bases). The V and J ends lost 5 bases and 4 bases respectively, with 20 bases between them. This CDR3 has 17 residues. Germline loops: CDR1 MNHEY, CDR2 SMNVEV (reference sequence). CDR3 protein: CASSPTLEGASTGELFF. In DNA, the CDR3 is TGTGCCAGCAGTCCCACTTTGGAGGGGGCGAGCACCGGGGAGCTGTTTTTT.

The CDR3 region is CASSLGQGSNQPQHF. The DNA of the CDR3 is TGCGCCAGCAGCTTGGGACAGGGTAGCAATCAGCCCCAGCATTTT. The chain couples TRBV5-1 to TRBJ1-5, with TRBD1 matching 7 bases. This CDR3 is built from 15 residues. J was trimmed by 0 bases and V by 0 bases; bases with no gene match: 0. The germline gives CDR1 SGHRS, CDR2 YFSETQ. The variable domain in full, completed from reference TRBV5-1 and TRBJ1-5, reads KAGVTQTPRYLIKTRGQQVTLSCSPISGHRSVSWYQQTPGQGLQFLFEYFSETQRNKGNFPGRFSGRQFSNSRSEMNVSTLELGDSALYLCASSLGQGSNQPQHFGDGTRLSIL.

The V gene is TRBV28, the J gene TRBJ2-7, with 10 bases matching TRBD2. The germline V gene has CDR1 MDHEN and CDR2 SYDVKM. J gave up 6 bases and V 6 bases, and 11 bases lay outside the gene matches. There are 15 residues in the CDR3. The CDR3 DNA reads TGTGCCAGCAGACCATCGAGCGGGAGGGCCTCCGAGCAGTACTTC. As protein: CASRPSSGRASEQYF.

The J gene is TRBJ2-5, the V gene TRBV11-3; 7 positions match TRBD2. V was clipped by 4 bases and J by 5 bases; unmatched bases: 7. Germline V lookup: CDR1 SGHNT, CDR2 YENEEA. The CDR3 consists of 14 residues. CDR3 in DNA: TGTGCCAGCAGCTCGAAAGCGGGGAGGGAGACCCAGTACTTC. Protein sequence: CASSSKAGRETQYF.

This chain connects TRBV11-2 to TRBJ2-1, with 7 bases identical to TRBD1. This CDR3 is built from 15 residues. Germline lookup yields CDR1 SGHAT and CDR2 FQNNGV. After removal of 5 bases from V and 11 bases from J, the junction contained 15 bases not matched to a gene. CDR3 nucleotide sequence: TGTGCCAGCAGCCCAACCGGGACAGATACAATGAAGCAGTTCTTC. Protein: CASSPTGTDTMKQFF.

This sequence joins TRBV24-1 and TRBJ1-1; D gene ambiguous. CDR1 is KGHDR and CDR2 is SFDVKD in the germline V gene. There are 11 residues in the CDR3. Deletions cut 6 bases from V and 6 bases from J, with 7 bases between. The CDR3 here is CATSRGPEAFF. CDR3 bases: TGTGCCACCAGTCGGGGTCCTGAAGCTTTCTTT.

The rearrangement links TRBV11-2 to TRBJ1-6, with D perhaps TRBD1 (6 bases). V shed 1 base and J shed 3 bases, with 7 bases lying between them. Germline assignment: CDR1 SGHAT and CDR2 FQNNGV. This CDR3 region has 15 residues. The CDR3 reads CASSLGTVYNSPLHF. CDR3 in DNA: TGTGCCAGCAGCTTAGGGACAGTCTATAATTCACCCCTCCACTTT.

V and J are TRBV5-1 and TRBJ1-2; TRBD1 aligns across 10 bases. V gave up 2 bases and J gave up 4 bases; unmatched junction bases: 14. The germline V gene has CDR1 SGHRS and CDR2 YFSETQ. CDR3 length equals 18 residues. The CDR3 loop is CASSFKGTGVSRVYGYTF. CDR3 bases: TGCGCCAGCAGCTTTAAAGGGACAGGGGTAAGTAGAGTCTATGGCTACACCTTC.

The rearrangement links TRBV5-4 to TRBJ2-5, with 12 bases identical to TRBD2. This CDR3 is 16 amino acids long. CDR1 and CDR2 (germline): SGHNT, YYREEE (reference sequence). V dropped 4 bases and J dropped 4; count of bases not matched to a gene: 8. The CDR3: CASSEETSGSGETQYF. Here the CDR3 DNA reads TGTGCCAGCAGCGAGGAGACTAGCGGGAGTGGAGAGACCCAGTACTTC. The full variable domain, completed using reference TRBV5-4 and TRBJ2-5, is ETGVTQSPTHLIKTRGQQVTLRCSSQSGHNTVSWYQQALGQGPQFIFQYYREEENGRGNFPPRFSGLQFPNYSSELNVNALELDDSALYLCASSEETSGSGETQYFGPGTRLLVL.